Here is one T cell receptor beta chain with its context. No cognate antigen has been identified for it. No clone much larger than this one lies a single base away; base qualities are absent. Repertoires were sampled repeatedly over the course of chemoradiotherapy so that clonal expansion in the tumor microenvironment could be followed. This record comes from a study of chemoradiotherapy in HPV16-positive cancers (dated 2022 in TCRdb). The study in broad terms: Candidate HPV-specific T-cell clones and common TCR motifs were defined through functional T-cell assays on cells from a couple of HPV16-positive patients. The study set out to ask whether T-cell immunity against the HPV oncoproteins E6 and E7 changes over the course of chemoradiotherapy and whether that immunity affects survival. Next, the candidate HPV-specific TCRs and motifs were followed in TCR repertoires from around 92 patients with HPV-related cancers. Findings and caveats that apply to the study as a whole: The functional definition of HPV-specific T cells came from only two HPV16-positive patients, and the survival association was reported for HPV16-positive patients. In HPV16-positive patients, expansion of HPV-responsive T cells during chemoradiotherapy was associated with improved recurrence-free survival. Expansion of candidate HPV-specific clones and E7-related TCR motifs was observed in the tumor microenvironment during treatment, whereas no such expansion was observed for non-HPV-specific T cells.

Libraries were built with the immunoSEQ multiplex PCR assay. TCRdb took over this immuneACCESS table, retaining in-frame rearrangements with V and J assigned. Such tables are incomplete; in checked studies, under half of the missing clones stem from an unresolved V gene, and the remainder is unexplained. The sample includes 30,000 to 35,000 clones, with just under 80% observed a single time. 3.5% to 4% of the sample goes to the ten largest clones. The CDR3, cysteine through phenylalanine, is 14 amino acids long. Just the 42-base CDR3 DNA is kept, in frame starting at base 1. The germline V gene encodes CDR1 MNHEY and CDR2 SVGAGI. V is cut by 4 bases and J by 1 base, and the space between the germline ends is 9 bases.

Material: blood, obtained from a patient who underwent chemoradiotherapy. This TCR derives from a human donor with HPV-associated anogenital cancer. The V and J genes are TRBV6-5 and TRBJ2-3, with the D gene call left open. The CDR3 is CASSSPQGTDTQYF. The DNA sequence is given as TGTGCCAGCAGTTCCCCCCAAGGCACAGATACGCAGTATTTT.